This is a list of T cell receptor beta chains from one sample in a study of blood T cell repertoires in COVID-19. Sequenced by immunoSEQ multiplex PCR; TCRdb stores in-frame clones only, minus some. The table shows about 160,000 clones, with about 85% occurring only once. The material sequenced was peripheral blood. Receptor source: a human donor with acute or convalescent COVID-19. The donor label of this sample is uncertain. The conserved cysteine and the conserved F or W are not part of the CDR3 here. The D gene is left open where the match is weak.

d_gene: .; v_gene: TRBV30; CDR3aa: AWSPGYGYT
d_gene: .; v_gene: TRBV2; CDR3aa: ASSVGLRNTEAF
d_gene: .; v_gene: TRBV30; CDR3aa: AWSDTGHEQY
d_gene: TRBD1; v_gene: TRBV4-2; CDR3aa: ASSQEIGQQGAQKLF
d_gene: TRBD1; v_gene: TRBV29-1; CDR3aa: SVTGTGGSYEQY
d_gene: .; v_gene: TRBV4-1; CDR3aa: ASAADTTDTQY
d_gene: TRBD1; v_gene: TRBV29-1; CDR3aa: SVQGGRGRTEAF
d_gene: .; v_gene: TRBV11-3; CDR3aa: ASSLGRAGKETQY
d_gene: .; v_gene: TRBV7-9; CDR3aa: ASSRPRPGGAPNTEAF
d_gene: TRBD1; v_gene: TRBV19; CDR3aa: ASSIGTGVDQPQH
d_gene: TRBD2; v_gene: TRBV5-1; CDR3aa: ASSLVLAGGETQY
d_gene: .; v_gene: TRBV28; CDR3aa: ASSWSGNTQY
d_gene: TRBD2; v_gene: TRBV5-8; CDR3aa: ASRTSGGQETQY
d_gene: .; v_gene: TRBV9; CDR3aa: ASSVGGPTYEQY
d_gene: .; v_gene: TRBV30; CDR3aa: AWGSGVAEAF
d_gene: .; v_gene: TRBV7-2; CDR3aa: ASSLSSAGAQETQY